The present T cell receptor beta chain was sequenced within a study of vaccination effects on CD4 cells after COVID-19. Across the study: The two convalescent patients provided samples 16 days and one week before vaccination.

Only in-frame clones appear in the TCRdb table, and some are missing; sequencing was by immunoSEQ multiplex PCR. The table lists some 40,000 clones, around 67% of them singletons, with 33% in the top ten. To note about this clone: Its antigen remains unknown.

Viral peptide pools were used in the ViraFEST assay to expand antigen-specific CD4+ T cells, and sequencing came afterward. Between days 9 and 11 of culture, CD4+ T cells were separated out. This person's SARS-CoV-2 infection, confirmed by PCR, occurred between March and December 2020. Peptides at roughly 10 ug/ml and IL-2 at about 10 IU/ml were added to roughly 2 million PBMC per well. A half-medium replacement with IL-2 medium was carried out on days 3 and 7. Trimming pared 7 bases from V and 2 bases from J, leaving 11 bases between. This CDR3 spans 13 amino acids. CDR1 and CDR2 (germline): LNHDA, SQIVND (reference sequence).

The input for sequencing was CD4+ T cells from PBMCs cultured with a peptide pool, taken before COVID-19 vaccination. This chain uses TRBV19 with TRBJ1-1, with TRBD1 as a possible D gene (6 bases). The sequence was obtained from a human donor who had a prior SARS-CoV-2 infection. The CDR3 coding sequence is TGTGCCAGTATCAGGGGTGTTAACACTGAAGCTTTCTTT. Protein sequence: CASIRGVNTEAFF. Full variable domain (outside the CDR3, taken from reference TRBV19 and TRBJ1-1): DGGITQSPKYLFRKEGQNVTLSCEQNLNHDAMYWYRQDPGQGLRLIYYSQIVNDFQKGDIAEGYSVSREKKESFPLTVTSAQKNPTAFYLCASIRGVNTEAFFGQGTRLTVV.